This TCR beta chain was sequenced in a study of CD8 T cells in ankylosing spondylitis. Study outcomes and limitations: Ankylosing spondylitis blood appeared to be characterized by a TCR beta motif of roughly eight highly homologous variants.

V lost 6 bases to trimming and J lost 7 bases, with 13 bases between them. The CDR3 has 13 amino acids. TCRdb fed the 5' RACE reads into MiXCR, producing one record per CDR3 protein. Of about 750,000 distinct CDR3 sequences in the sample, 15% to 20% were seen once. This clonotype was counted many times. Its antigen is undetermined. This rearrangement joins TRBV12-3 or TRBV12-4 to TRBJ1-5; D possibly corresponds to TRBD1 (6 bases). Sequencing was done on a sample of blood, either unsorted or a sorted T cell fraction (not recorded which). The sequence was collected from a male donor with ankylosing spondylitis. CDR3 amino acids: CASSQGQGQPQHF. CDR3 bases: TGTGCCAGCAGCCAAGGGCAGGGGCAGCCCCAGCATTTT.